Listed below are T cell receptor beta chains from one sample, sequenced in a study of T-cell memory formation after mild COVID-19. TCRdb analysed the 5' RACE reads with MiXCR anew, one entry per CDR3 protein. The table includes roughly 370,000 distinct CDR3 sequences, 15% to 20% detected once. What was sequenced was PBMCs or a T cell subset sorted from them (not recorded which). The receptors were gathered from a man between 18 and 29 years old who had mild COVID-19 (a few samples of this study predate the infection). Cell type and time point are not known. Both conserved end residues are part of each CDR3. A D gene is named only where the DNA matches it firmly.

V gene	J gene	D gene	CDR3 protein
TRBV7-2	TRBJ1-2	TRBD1	CASSLGTDRGRIYGYTF
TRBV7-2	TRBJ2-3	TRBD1	CASSSRQGGSDTQYF
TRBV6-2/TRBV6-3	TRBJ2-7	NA	CASSLWGEFVEQYF
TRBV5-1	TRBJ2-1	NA	CASRMGAHEQFF
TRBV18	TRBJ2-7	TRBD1	CASSPRQDRGNEQYF
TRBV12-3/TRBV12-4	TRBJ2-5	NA	CASRSINRRGETQYF
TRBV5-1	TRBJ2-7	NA	CASSLIPGRDEQYF
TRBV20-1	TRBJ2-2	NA	CSARKARAPGELFF
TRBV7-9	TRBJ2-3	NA	CASRAPGRGAPDTQYF
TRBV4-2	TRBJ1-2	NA	CASSQDAGDGYTF
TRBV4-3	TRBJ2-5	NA	CASSQGWPQETQYF
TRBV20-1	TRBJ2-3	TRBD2	CSAPTSGGRTDTQYF
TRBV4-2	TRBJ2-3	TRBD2	CASSQWSSLLAGDPDTQYF
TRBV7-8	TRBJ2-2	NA	CASRRTVGQAGELFF
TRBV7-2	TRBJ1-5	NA	CASSSQTRYSNQPQHF
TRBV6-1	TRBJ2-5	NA	CASRATAGRQETQYF
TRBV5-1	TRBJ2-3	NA	CASSVLGSTDTQYF
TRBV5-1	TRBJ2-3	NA	CASSLGSVSNTQYF
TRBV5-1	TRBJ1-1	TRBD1	CASSWDSMNTEAFF
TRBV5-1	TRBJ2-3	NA	CASRSDSTDTQYF
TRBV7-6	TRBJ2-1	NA	CASSLDDMGWNEQFF
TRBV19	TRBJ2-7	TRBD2	CASRLAGDYEQYF
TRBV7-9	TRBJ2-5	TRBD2	CASSLSLPSGGTPQETQYF
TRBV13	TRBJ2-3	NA	CASSLIQGGPESTDTQYF
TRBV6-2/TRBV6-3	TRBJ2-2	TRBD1	CASSYFGTGLAGELFF
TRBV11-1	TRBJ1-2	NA	CASSSLRDTNYGYTF
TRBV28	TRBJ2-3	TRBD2	CASSLVLSGGAETDTQYF
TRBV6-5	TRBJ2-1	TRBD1	CASGTGGLNEQFF